The following is a TCR beta chain sequence with its context. The sample is drawn from a study of CD8 T cells in Susac syndrome. RNA in amounts of about 0.5 to 1 ug was reverse transcribed with random hexamers. TCRdb recomputed calls from the immunoSEQ multiplex PCR reads with MiXCR, one row per CDR3 protein. Of some 140,000 distinct CDR3 sequences listed, under 95% were seen once; the top ten hold over 0.2%. Peripheral blood CD8+ and CD4+ T cells were profiled by TCR beta sequencing. Those who served as multiple sclerosis controls were treatment-naive patients with stable or active relapsing-remitting disease. Trimming took off 8 bases at V and 0 bases at J, with 14 bases between the two ends. This CDR3 has 15 residues. CDR1 is MNHEY, CDR2 SVGEGT, per germline.

Input material: CD8+ T cells from PBMCs. This receptor was taken from a human donor with multiple sclerosis. This sequence joins TRBV6-2 or TRBV6-3 and TRBJ1-3; perhaps TRBD1 as D (5 bases). CDR3 DNA sequence: TGTGCCAGCGGACCATCAGGGAGCTCTGGAAACACCATATATTTT. It is translated as CASGPSGSSGNTIYF.